This record concerns one T cell receptor beta chain sequence. The data were obtained in a study of shared clonotypes between healthy human individuals. TCRdb's copy holds only in-frame clones and misses some; the assay was immunoSEQ multiplex PCR. This sample carries 2 million to 2.5 million clones, 90% to 97% of them seen once, and the ten largest clones take 0.1% to 0.15%. Trimming removed 5 bases from V and 6 bases from J, with 19 bases in between. The CDR3 runs to 16 residues. Germline lookup yields CDR1 PRHDT and CDR2 FYEKMQ (reference sequence). Sequencing input: naive CD4+ T cells sorted from blood. The subset denotes: CD45RA+ positively selected. The V gene is TRBV13, the J gene TRBJ2-2; perhaps TRBD2 as D (7 bases). The sequence derives from a young man in good health. CDR3 amino acids: CASSRGAGVKAGELFF. The CDR3 DNA follows: TGTGCCAGCAGCCGGGGGGCAGGGGTGAAGGCCGGGGAGCTGTTTTTT. Looking up the rest from reference TRBV13 and TRBJ2-2 gives the full variable domain: AAGVIQSPRHLIKEKRETATLKCYPIPRHDTVYWYQQGPGQDPQFLISFYEKMQSDKGSIPDRFSAQQFSDYHSELNMSSLELGDSALYFCASSRGAGVKAGELFFGEGSRLTVL.